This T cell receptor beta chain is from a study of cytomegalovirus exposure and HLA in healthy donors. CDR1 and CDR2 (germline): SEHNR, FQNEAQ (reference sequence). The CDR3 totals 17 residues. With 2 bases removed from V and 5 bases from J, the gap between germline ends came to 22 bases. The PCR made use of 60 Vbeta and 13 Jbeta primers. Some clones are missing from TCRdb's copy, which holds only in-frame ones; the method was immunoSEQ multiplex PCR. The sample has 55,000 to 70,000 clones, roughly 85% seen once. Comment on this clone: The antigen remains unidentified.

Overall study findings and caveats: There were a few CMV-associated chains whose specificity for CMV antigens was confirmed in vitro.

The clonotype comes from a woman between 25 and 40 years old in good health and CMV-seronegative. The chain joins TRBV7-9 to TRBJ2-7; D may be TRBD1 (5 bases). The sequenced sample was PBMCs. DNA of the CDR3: TGTGCCAGCAGCTTACCCCGGGTGGGGCGGTCGAATCACGAGCAGTACTTC. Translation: CASSLPRVGRSNHEQYF.